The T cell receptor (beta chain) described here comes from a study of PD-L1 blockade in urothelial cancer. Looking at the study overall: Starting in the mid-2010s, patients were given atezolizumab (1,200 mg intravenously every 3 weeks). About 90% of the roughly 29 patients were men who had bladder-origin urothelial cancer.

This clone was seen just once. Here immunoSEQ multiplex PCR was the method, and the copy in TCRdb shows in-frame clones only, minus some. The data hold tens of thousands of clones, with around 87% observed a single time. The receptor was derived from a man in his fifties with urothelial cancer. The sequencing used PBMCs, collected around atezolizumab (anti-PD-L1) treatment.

The DNA for the CDR3 is TGCACCAGCAGCCAAGTCACCAGTCTCAATGAGCAGTTCTTC. Its protein is CTSSQVTSLNEQFF. The chain links TRBV1 to TRBJ2-1; TRBD1 was called by the table and not checked on the DNA. TRBV1 is assigned pseudogene status. The CDR3 is 14 residues long.